These 14 T cell receptor beta chains were all obtained from the same sample, sequenced in a study of cytomegalovirus exposure and HLA in healthy donors. 60 Vbeta and 13 Jbeta primers were used in PCR. Measured with immunoSEQ multiplex PCR; TCRdb has only the in-frame clones, and not every one. The profile covers some 170,000 clones, with roughly 77% appearing a single time and 1.5% to 2% taken by the ten largest. The specimen was PBMCs. All receptors derive from a woman in her late teens or twenties in good health and CMV-seronegative.

The chain links TRBV28 to TRBJ2-7; TRBD2 matches 9 bases. Germline V gene lookup returns CDR1 MDHEN and CDR2 SYDVKM. The CDR3 has 14 amino acids. V lost 3 bases, J lost 3 bases, and 3 bases stayed unmatched. The CDR3 DNA reads as TGTGCCAGCAGTTTTCTAGCGGGAATCTACGAGCAGTACTTC. Its translation: CASSFLAGIYEQYF.

V is TRBV28 and J is TRBJ1-6; D remains unclear. CDR3 length equals 15 residues. Germline CDR1 and CDR2: MDHEN and SYDVKM. Trimming took off 5 bases at V and 8 bases at J, with 16 bases between the two ends. DNA for the CDR3: TGTGCCAGCAGTGTCGGCGGGCTTGGTGATTCACCCCTCCACTTT. Protein: CASSVGGLGDSPLHF. The variable domain in full, with the rest retrieved from reference TRBV28 and TRBJ1-6, is DVKVTQSSRYLVKRTGEKVFLECVQDMDHENMFWYRQDPGLGLRLIYFSYDVKMKEKGDIPEGYSVSREKKERFSLILESASTNQTSMYLCASSVGGLGDSPLHFGNGTRLTVT.

This clone was observed a single time. V and J are TRBV6-1 and TRBJ1-1; D is perhaps TRBD1 (5 bases). V lost 10 bases, J lost 0 bases, and 12 bases lay in between. The V gene's germline CDR1 is MNHNS and CDR2 SASEGT. This CDR3 is built from 13 residues. The CDR3 region has the DNA TGTGCCATCAGGACATTCATGAACACTGAAGCTTTCTTT. Its translation is CAIRTFMNTEAFF.

The rearrangement uses TRBV7-8 and TRBJ1-1, with TRBD1 as a possible D gene (6 bases). Trimming shortened V by 4 bases and J by 0 bases, and 12 bases separated the two germline ends. CDR3 length: 15 amino acids. Germline assignment: CDR1 SGHVS and CDR2 FQNEAQ. The CDR3 sequence is CASSSRRTVNTEAFF. The CDR3 nucleotides are TGTGCCAGCAGCTCACGTCGGACAGTGAACACTGAAGCTTTCTTT. The variable domain in full, with the rest retrieved from reference TRBV7-8 and TRBJ1-1, is GAGVSQSPRYKVAKRGQDVALRCDPISGHVSLFWYQQALGQGPEFLTYFQNEAQLDKSGLPSDRFFAERPEGSVSTLKIQRTQQEDSAVYLCASSSRRTVNTEAFFGQGTRLTVV.

The genes are TRBV2 and TRBJ1-1; 10 bases agree with TRBD1. Germline V CDR1 and CDR2: SNHLY, FYNNEI. The trim removed 3 bases at V and 2 bases at J, leaving 6 bases unmatched. This CDR3 spans 16 amino acids. The CDR3 DNA is TGTGCCAGCAGTGATCTCCGACAGGGGGCAAACACTGAAGCTTTCTTT. Protein sequence: CASSDLRQGANTEAFF.

This rearrangement joins TRBV19 to TRBJ2-1; TRBD2 matches 8 bases. The CDR3 is made up of 15 amino acids. V lost 2 bases and J lost 12; bases outside the gene matches: 12. CDR1 LNHDA and CDR2 SQIVND come from the germline V gene (reference sequence). CDR3 nucleotide sequence: TGTGCCAGTAGTATAAGGACTAGCCGGACTGGGGGGCAGTTCTTC. Translation gives CASSIRTSRTGGQFF. The variable domain in full, completed from reference TRBV19 and TRBJ2-1, reads DGGITQSPKYLFRKEGQNVTLSCEQNLNHDAMYWYRQDPGQGLRLIYYSQIVNDFQKGDIAEGYSVSREKKESFPLTVTSAQKNPTAFYLCASSIRTSRTGGQFFGPGTRLTVL.

This sequence joins TRBV10-3 and TRBJ1-1, with D tentatively TRBD1 (5 bases). The germline V gene encodes CDR1 ENHRY and CDR2 SYGVKD. The germline V and J ends were trimmed by 8 bases and 2 bases, with 21 bases remaining between them. There are 16 residues in the CDR3. CDR3 sequence: CAISGGSISDNTEAFF. The CDR3 DNA follows: TGTGCCATCTCCGGGGGGTCAATATCGGACAACACTGAAGCTTTCTTT.

V usage is TRBV6-1 and J usage is TRBJ2-7; tentatively, D is TRBD1 (6 bases). This CDR3 contains 14 residues. CDR1 is MNHNS and CDR2 is SASEGT in the germline V gene. The V end was cut by 4 bases, the J end by 2 bases, with 12 bases between. The CDR3 is CASSARGDTYEQYF. The CDR3 coding sequence is TGTGCCAGCAGTGCCAGGGGCGATACCTACGAGCAGTACTTC.

As concerns this clone: Mismatch with germline at one junction end may stem from a read error. The rearrangement links TRBV7-7 to TRBJ1-1; no definite D call. This CDR3 has 13 residues. Germline V gene sequence: CDR1 SSHAT, CDR2 FNYEAQ (reference sequence). The CDR3 sequence: CASSLGANTEAFF. For the CDR3, the DNA is TGTGCTAGCAGCTTAGGAGCTAACACTGAAGCTTTCTTT.

The CDR3 reads CASSTRQNTEAFF. The CDR3, as DNA: TGTGCCAGCAGCACCAGACAGAACACTGAAGCTTTCTTT. V usage is TRBV7-8 and J usage is TRBJ1-1; the D is unclear. The CDR3 extends over 13 amino acids. Germline V gene data show CDR1 as SGHVS and CDR2 as FQNEAQ. Trimming left V 5 bases short and J 1 base short, with 8 bases between.

This chain links TRBV9 with TRBJ1-4; perhaps TRBD1 as D (5 bases). V shed 3 bases and J shed 5 bases, with 14 bases lying between them. This CDR3 comprises 15 residues. The germline gives CDR1 SGDLS, CDR2 YYNGEE. Here the CDR3 reads CASSARREGNEKLFF. The CDR3 DNA follows: TGTGCCAGCAGCGCCCGCAGGGAGGGGAATGAAAAACTGTTTTTT.

The chain carries TRBV7-3 and TRBJ2-6; D is unclear. Per germline, CDR1 SGHTA and CDR2 FQGTGA. V was clipped by 5 bases and J by 0 bases, with 8 bases between them. There are 15 residues in the CDR3. CDR3 bases: TGTGCCAGCAGCCCCCAGAACTCTGGGGCCAACGTCCTGACTTTC. Its translation: CASSPQNSGANVLTF. The whole variable domain, filled in from reference TRBV7-3 and TRBJ2-6, reads GAGVSQTPSNKVTEKGKYVELRCDPISGHTALYWYRQSLGQGPEFLIYFQGTGAADDSGLPNDRFFAVRPEGSVSTLKIQRTERGDSAVYLCASSPQNSGANVLTFGAGSRLTVL.

The chain links TRBV19 to TRBJ1-5; 7 positions agree with TRBD1. Trimming removed 6 bases from V and 4 bases from J; junction bases left unmatched: 9. Germline V gives CDR1 LNHDA, CDR2 SQIVND (reference sequence). The CDR3 runs to 15 residues. The DNA of the CDR3 is TGTGCCAGTAGCACCCAAACAGGGGCTAATCAGCCCCAGCATTTT. Its translation: CASSTQTGANQPQHF.

The chain employs TRBV19 and TRBJ2-1, with 7 bases identical to TRBD2. The CDR3 is 15 amino acids. Germline V gene sequence: CDR1 LNHDA, CDR2 SQIVND (reference sequence). V was pared by 3 bases and J by 0 bases, with 2 bases of the junction left unmatched. CDR3 amino acids: CASSILAASYNEQFF. The CDR3 DNA sequence: TGTGCCAGTAGTATCCTAGCGGCCTCCTACAATGAGCAGTTCTTC.